This TCR beta chain was profiled in a study of low-dose radiotherapy and immunotherapy resistance in tumors. Overall study context: Radiation delivery to Cohort 1 consisted of 0.5 Gy per fraction every 2 weeks, summing to 6.5 Gy.

Time point given: after trial treatment. Sample treatment: LDRT plus nivolumab, ipilimumab, low-dose cyclophosphamide and aspirin (RACIN trial). Low-dose radiotherapy and low-dose cyclophosphamide, together with aspirin, ipilimumab and nivolumab, were given to donors. The V gene's germline CDR1 is PRHDT and CDR2 FYEKMQ (reference sequence). The CDR3 covers 16 residues. V lost 3 bases to trimming and J lost 0 bases, with 9 bases between them. Primers used for first-strand cDNA, a TRAV- and TRBV-specific set, covered both alpha and beta chains. It was with a constant-region primer and a V-primer adapter that TCRs were amplified over approximately 18 PCR cycles. Isolated mRNA was amplified by in vitro transcription. From the reads, TCRdb called clonotypes with MiXCR, one entry per CDR3 protein. The sample lists tens of thousands of distinct CDR3 sequences, 45% to 55% occurring once. This clonotype came up many times.

This material consisted of PBMCs, taken after low-dose radiotherapy plus immunotherapy. The TCR comes from a male donor with gallbladder cancer. This rearrangement joins TRBV13 to TRBJ1-6, with D uncertain. For the CDR3, the DNA is TGTGCCAGCAGCTTTGGGCAAAGCTCCTATAATTCACCCCTCCACTTT. It yields the protein CASSFGQSSYNSPLHF.